The present T cell receptor beta chain was sequenced within a study of cytomegalovirus exposure and HLA in healthy donors. Notes on the study in general: Earlier analysis yielded a pattern in which most TCR beta V segments were productive about 87% or about 30% of the time. Common viral pathogens were later found to be apparently linked to several of the most significant clusters. Looking again later, the authors saw that most CMV-associated TCR beta chains seemed HLA-restricted.

Comments on this clone: Its target is not known.

Amplification used 60 Vbeta primers and 13 Jbeta primers. Sequencing used immunoSEQ multiplex PCR; TCRdb keeps in-frame clones, though not all of them. The repertoire includes approximately 110,000 clones, 70% to 85% of them detected once, and roughly 13% sits in the top ten. Germline lookup yields CDR1 SNHLY and CDR2 FYNNEI. V was pared by 4 bases and J by 0 bases, with 7 bases between. The CDR3 sequence is 14 residues long. The receptor was derived from a woman in her 40s in good health and CMV-seropositive. The specimen was PBMCs. This chain connects TRBV2 to TRBJ2-1, with D perhaps TRBD2 (5 bases). CDR3 coding DNA: TGTGCCAGCAGTGGGACTCGCTCCTACAATGAGCAGTTCTTC. Translating gives CASSGTRSYNEQFF.